This T cell receptor beta chain appears in the sequencing data of a study of T cell changes during pregnancy in multiple sclerosis. Trimming removed 5 bases from V and 4 bases from J; junction bases left unmatched: 10. The CDR3 covers 16 residues. The germline gives CDR1 SEHNR, CDR2 FQNEAQ (reference sequence). This clone was detected only once. Sequencing used immunoSEQ multiplex PCR; TCRdb keeps in-frame clones, though not all of them. The data show about 59,000 clones, approximately 90% seen once. The genes are TRBV7-9 and TRBJ2-1; 8 bases align to TRBD1. The source was peripheral blood, collected in the second trimester of pregnancy. The sequence was obtained from a female donor with multiple sclerosis, enrolled in a pregnancy study. The CDR3 loop is CASSTRTGLAYNEQFF. In DNA form, the CDR3 reads TGTGCCAGCAGCACCCGGACAGGGCTGGCGTACAATGAGCAGTTCTTC.